A selection of T cell receptor beta chains follows, all from one sample in a study of shared clonotypes between healthy human individuals. The method was immunoSEQ multiplex PCR; TCRdb's version includes in-frame clones alone and lacks a portion of them. Of approximately 2,200,000 clones listed, approximately 94% were seen once; the top ten hold about 1.8%. Sequencing was done on a sample of naive CD8+ T cells from PBMCs. These TCRs come from a man aged 18 to 29 in good health. Some clones in this sample may be carry-over from other donors' samples. Both conserved end residues are part of each CDR3. The D gene is left open where the match is weak. Clone size is stated in some rows and not others, as once, few, many or a class when expanded.

j_call: TRBJ2-7; d_call: TRBD2; clone_size: NA; v_call: TRBV11-1; cdr3_nt: TGTGCCAGCAGCAGGGGGCTAGCGGGGAACGAGCAGTACTTC; cdr3_aa: CASSRGLAGNEQYF
j_call: TRBJ2-7; d_call: NA; clone_size: NA; v_call: TRBV6-5; cdr3_nt: TGTGCCAGCAGTATGGACAGTAACTCCTACGAGCAGTACTTC; cdr3_aa: CASSMDSNSYEQYF
j_call: TRBJ2-1; d_call: TRBD2; clone_size: NA; v_call: TRBV27; cdr3_nt: TGTGCCAGCAGGGAGAGAGCGGGAGTAACCTACAATGAGCAGTTCTTC; cdr3_aa: CASRERAGVTYNEQFF
j_call: TRBJ2-2; d_call: TRBD2; clone_size: NA; v_call: TRBV4-2; cdr3_nt: TGTGCCAGCAGCCAAGACCCCGGGACTAGTGGTACCGGGGAGCTGTTTTTT; cdr3_aa: CASSQDPGTSGTGELFF
j_call: TRBJ2-7; d_call: TRBD2; clone_size: NA; v_call: TRBV5-8; cdr3_nt: TGTGCCAGCAGCTTGGAGCTAGCGGAATCCTACGAGCAGTACTTC; cdr3_aa: CASSLELAESYEQYF
j_call: TRBJ2-1; d_call: TRBD2; clone_size: NA; v_call: TRBV25-1; cdr3_nt: TGTGCCAGCAGTACTAGCGGGGGCTACAATGAGCAGTTCTTC; cdr3_aa: CASSTSGGYNEQFF
j_call: TRBJ2-7; d_call: TRBD2; clone_size: NA; v_call: TRBV7-2; cdr3_nt: TGTGCCAGCAGCTTGGCCCCCCGGACTAGCGGGAGCTCCTACGAGCAGTACTTC; cdr3_aa: CASSLAPRTSGSSYEQYF
j_call: TRBJ1-2; d_call: NA; clone_size: NA; v_call: TRBV28; cdr3_nt: TGTGCCATAAAGACGGATGGCTACACCTTC; cdr3_aa: CAIKTDGYTF
j_call: TRBJ2-6; d_call: NA; clone_size: NA; v_call: TRBV27; cdr3_nt: TGTGCCAGCAGTTTAATGAGGGGACGGGCATCTGGGGCCAACGTCCTGACTTTC; cdr3_aa: CASSLMRGRASGANVLTF
j_call: TRBJ2-1; d_call: NA; clone_size: NA; v_call: TRBV29-1; cdr3_nt: TGCAGCGTTGAGGGTGGGACGTTTAACAATGAGCAGTTCTTC; cdr3_aa: CSVEGGTFNNEQFF
j_call: TRBJ1-1; d_call: NA; clone_size: NA; v_call: TRBV14; cdr3_nt: TGTGCCAGCAGCCAAACACGGGGGGCGCGAACTGAAGCTTTCTTT; cdr3_aa: CASSQTRGARTEAFF
j_call: TRBJ2-7; d_call: NA; clone_size: NA; v_call: TRBV29-1; cdr3_nt: TGCAGCGTGGGAGTCGACAGGGAGGGGCCGGGCGAGCAGTACTTC; cdr3_aa: CSVGVDREGPGEQYF
j_call: TRBJ2-7; d_call: TRBD1; clone_size: few; v_call: TRBV27; cdr3_nt: TGTGCCAGCAGTTTATCACCCGGGACAGGGGCCTACGAGCAGTACTTC; cdr3_aa: CASSLSPGTGAYEQYF
j_call: TRBJ2-6; d_call: NA; clone_size: NA; v_call: TRBV7-9; cdr3_nt: TGTGCCAGCAGCTCGATAGGAGTCTCTGGGGCCAACGTCCTGACTTTC; cdr3_aa: CASSSIGVSGANVLTF
j_call: TRBJ2-1; d_call: TRBD2; clone_size: NA; v_call: TRBV28; cdr3_nt: TGTGCCAGCAGTTTTCGCTTATCCGGACTAGCGGAGAACAATGAGCAGTTCTTC; cdr3_aa: CASSFRLSGLAENNEQFF
j_call: TRBJ2-2; d_call: TRBD1; clone_size: NA; v_call: TRBV11-3; cdr3_nt: TGTGCCAGCAGGCGACAGGGGAACACCGGGGAGCTGTTTTTT; cdr3_aa: CASRRQGNTGELFF
j_call: TRBJ2-7; d_call: TRBD2; clone_size: NA; v_call: TRBV27; cdr3_nt: TGTGCCAGCACCGGGCGGGGGTACTACGAGCAGTACTTC; cdr3_aa: CASTGRGYYEQYF
j_call: TRBJ2-3; d_call: NA; clone_size: NA; v_call: TRBV28; cdr3_nt: TGTGCCAGCAGTTGGGGGCAGGCAAGCACAGATACGCAGTATTTT; cdr3_aa: CASSWGQASTDTQYF
j_call: TRBJ1-1; d_call: NA; clone_size: NA; v_call: TRBV6-5; cdr3_nt: TGTGCCAGCAGTTACCGTTTGGGGGAGGCCACTGAAGCTTTCTTT; cdr3_aa: CASSYRLGEATEAFF
j_call: TRBJ2-7; d_call: TRBD1; clone_size: NA; v_call: TRBV7-9; cdr3_nt: TGTGCCAGCAGCTTAGTACAGGGGGAGGCCTACGAGCAGTACTTC; cdr3_aa: CASSLVQGEAYEQYF
j_call: TRBJ1-5; d_call: NA; clone_size: once; v_call: TRBV28; cdr3_nt: TGTGCCAGCGCCCCGGGCCCGGGAGGCAATCAGCCCCAGCATTTT; cdr3_aa: CASAPGPGGNQPQHF
j_call: TRBJ1-1; d_call: NA; clone_size: NA; v_call: TRBV19; cdr3_nt: TGTGCCAGTAGTATAGGGCGCAGGACCAACACTGAAGCTTTCTTT; cdr3_aa: CASSIGRRTNTEAFF
j_call: TRBJ2-1; d_call: NA; clone_size: NA; v_call: TRBV5-6; cdr3_nt: TGTGCCAGCAGCTTGGGGACAGACAATGAGCAGTTCTTC; cdr3_aa: CASSLGTDNEQFF
j_call: TRBJ1-1; d_call: NA; clone_size: once; v_call: TRBV27; cdr3_nt: TGTGCCAGCAGTTTGAGGCCGGTTTCCATGAACACTGAAGCTTTCTTT; cdr3_aa: CASSLRPVSMNTEAFF
j_call: TRBJ1-2; d_call: TRBD1; clone_size: NA; v_call: TRBV4-3; cdr3_nt: TGCGCCAGCAGCCAAGAATGGACAGGGGCCGATTGGAACTATGGCTACACCTTC; cdr3_aa: CASSQEWTGADWNYGYTF
j_call: TRBJ2-3; d_call: TRBD2; clone_size: NA; v_call: TRBV7-6; cdr3_nt: TGTGCCAGCAGCCGGACTAGCGGTCGCACAGATACGCAGTATTTT; cdr3_aa: CASSRTSGRTDTQYF
j_call: TRBJ2-1; d_call: TRBD1; clone_size: once; v_call: TRBV27; cdr3_nt: TGTGCCAGCAAGAAACAGGGGGCCTCCTACAATGAGCAGTTCTTC; cdr3_aa: CASKKQGASYNEQFF
j_call: TRBJ2-7; d_call: TRBD2; clone_size: NA; v_call: TRBV6-5; cdr3_nt: TGTGCCAGCAGTTACGGGGGGGAGCTTTCGGAGCAGTACTTC; cdr3_aa: CASSYGGELSEQYF
j_call: TRBJ2-5; d_call: NA; clone_size: NA; v_call: TRBV27; cdr3_nt: TGTGCCAGCAGTTGGGGCGGTGGGACCCAGTACTTC; cdr3_aa: CASSWGGGTQYF
j_call: TRBJ2-7; d_call: NA; clone_size: NA; v_call: TRBV9; cdr3_nt: TGTGCCAGCAGCGGAGAGGGGTACGAGCAGTACTTC; cdr3_aa: CASSGEGYEQYF
j_call: TRBJ2-1; d_call: NA; clone_size: NA; v_call: TRBV14; cdr3_nt: TGTGCCAGCAGCCAAGGTATTGGAGTGTTTCCCTACAATGAGCAGTTCTTC; cdr3_aa: CASSQGIGVFPYNEQFF
j_call: TRBJ2-2; d_call: NA; clone_size: NA; v_call: TRBV25-1; cdr3_nt: TGTGCCAGCAGTGACCAAATGACAGTAAACACCGGGGAGCTGTTTTTT; cdr3_aa: CASSDQMTVNTGELFF
j_call: TRBJ2-7; d_call: NA; clone_size: NA; v_call: TRBV4-3; cdr3_nt: TGCGCCAGCAGCCAGGAAAAGGGTCCTAGATTCTACGAGCAGTACTTC; cdr3_aa: CASSQEKGPRFYEQYF
j_call: TRBJ2-7; d_call: TRBD1; clone_size: few; v_call: TRBV5-5; cdr3_nt: TGTGCCAGCAGCTTGGGGACAGGCCCCTACGAGCAGTACTTC; cdr3_aa: CASSLGTGPYEQYF
j_call: TRBJ1-1; d_call: NA; clone_size: NA; v_call: TRBV20-1; cdr3_nt: TGCAGTGCTCAAGGGTGGACTGAAGCTTTCTTT; cdr3_aa: CSAQGWTEAFF
j_call: TRBJ2-7; d_call: NA; clone_size: NA; v_call: TRBV19; cdr3_nt: TGTGCCAGTAGTCAAAGGGACGGGACCTACGAGCAGTACTTC; cdr3_aa: CASSQRDGTYEQYF